Below are 22 T cell receptor beta chains sequenced from a single sample in a study of cytomegalovirus exposure and HLA in healthy donors (dated by TCRdb to about 2017). Library construction relied on the immunoSEQ multiplex PCR assay. For the multiplex PCR, a mixture combining 60 forward primers for TCR Vbeta segments and 13 reverse primers for TCR Jbeta segments was used. TCRdb carries this immuneACCESS record with in-frame sequences only. Its versions omit some clonotypes, under half of them owing to an unresolved V gene in the studies checked, with the rest unexplained. This sample has over 100,000 clones in its table, and 77% of those were observed once. The top ten clones comprise more than 4% of the sample. Sequenced input: PBMCs. These receptors were taken from a male donor in good health and CMV-seropositive.

V is TRBV18 and J is TRBJ1-1, with D tentatively TRBD1 (6 bases). This CDR3 contains 14 residues. The germline V and J ends were trimmed by 6 bases and 6 bases, with 17 bases remaining between them. Germline CDR1 KGHSH, CDR2 LQKENI. CDR3 sequence reads: CASSRGQSDAEAFF. In DNA form, the CDR3 reads TGTGCCAGCTCCCGCGGACAGTCGGACGCTGAAGCTTTCTTT.

The rearrangement links TRBV7-9 to TRBJ1-2; unclear D gene. Germline V gene lookup returns CDR1 SEHNR and CDR2 FQNEAQ (reference sequence). V lost 3 bases and J lost 5, with 16 bases in between. CDR3 length equals 15 residues. This chain's CDR3 is CASSLAALAGYGYTF. The CDR3 DNA reads as TGTGCCAGCAGCTTGGCTGCCTTGGCCGGGTATGGCTACACCTTC.

The CDR3 bases are TGTGCCAGCAGCTTGCCCGGGACAGGGGGTACCGGGGAGCTGTTTTTT. The encoded protein is CASSLPGTGGTGELFF. V gene TRBV5-4 combines with J gene TRBJ2-2; TRBD1 agrees at 11 bases. This CDR3 comprises 16 residues. CDR1 and CDR2 from the germline V gene are SGHNT and YYREEE (reference sequence). V shed 1 base and J 5 bases; nucleotides not matched to a gene: 4.

The chain carries TRBV7-9 and TRBJ2-7; 9 bases are a match to TRBD2. CDR3 length: 17 amino acids. J was trimmed by 6 bases and V by 7 bases; bases with no gene match: 19. Germline CDR1 and CDR2: SEHNR and FQNEAQ (reference sequence). CDR3 sequence: CASIREGFGGRAFEQYF. Written as DNA, the CDR3 is TGTGCCAGCATCAGGGAGGGATTTGGCGGGAGGGCGTTCGAGCAGTACTTC. Combining the CDR3 with reference TRBV7-9 and TRBJ2-7 gives the whole variable domain DTGVSQNPRHKITKRGQNVTFRCDPISEHNRLYWYRQTLGQGPEFLTYFQNEAQLEKSRLLSDRFSAERPKGSFSTLEIQRTEQGDSAMYLCASIREGFGGRAFEQYFGPGTRLTVT.

This rearrangement joins TRBV29-1 to TRBJ1-3; perhaps TRBD1 as D (5 bases). The V end lost 5 bases, the J end lost 2 bases, and 10 bases lay between the germline ends. This CDR3 spans 13 amino acids. Germline values: CDR1 SQVTM, CDR2 ANQGSEA. CDR3 sequence reads: CSVRGSAGNTIYF. The CDR3 DNA is TGCAGCGTTAGGGGATCCGCTGGAAACACCATATATTTT.

This chain joins TRBV7-2 and TRBJ2-2; 7 bases agree with TRBD2. The CDR3 length is 16 residues. Germline loops: CDR1 SGHTA, CDR2 FQGNSA. V was clipped by 6 bases and J by 5 bases; unmatched bases: 12. In DNA, the CDR3 is TGTGCCAGCAGTGCGGCGGCGGGAGTGCGTACCGGGGAGCTGTTTTTT. Amino acids: CASSAAAGVRTGELFF.

The gene calls are TRBV7-9 and TRBJ1-3; tentatively, D is TRBD1 (5 bases). Germline V lookup: CDR1 SEHNR, CDR2 FQNEAQ (reference sequence). Trimming took off 1 base at V and 5 bases at J, with 9 bases between the two ends. The CDR3 runs to 14 residues. The CDR3 DNA reads TGTGCCAGCAGCTTAGATGGGGCAAGAAACACCATATATTTT. Protein: CASSLDGARNTIYF.

J is TRBJ1-5 and V is TRBV6-5, with 7 bases lining up with TRBD1. The CDR3 is 14 amino acids. From germline, CDR1 is MNHEY and CDR2 SVGAGI. J lost 5 bases, V lost 7 bases, and 8 bases had no gene match. The CDR3 coding sequence is TGTGCCAGCATGCTCACCAGGGGGGATCAGCCCCAGCATTTT. This gives the protein CASMLTRGDQPQHF.

This clone was picked up one time. The chain recombines TRBV4-2 with TRBJ2-7; TRBD2 aligns across 8 bases. CDR1 and CDR2 (germline): LGHNA, YNFKEQ. After removal of 0 bases from V and 1 base from J, the junction contained 8 bases not matched to a gene. The CDR3 loop spans 17 amino acids. Here the CDR3 DNA reads TGTGCCAGCAGCCAAGATGCGATGGCTAGCGGGTCCTACGAGCAGTACTTC. It specifies CASSQDAMASGSYEQYF.

This chain joins TRBV5-1 and TRBJ1-1, with D maybe TRBD1 (5 bases). CDR1 is SGHRS, CDR2 YFSETQ, per germline. The CDR3 spans 14 residues. V lost 1 base to trimming and J lost 0 bases, with 7 bases between them. This CDR3 is CASSLMDMNTEAFF. The CDR3 region has the DNA TGCGCCAGCAGCTTGATGGACATGAACACTGAAGCTTTCTTT.

The CDR3 is CASRGGSTDTQYF. DNA for the CDR3: TGTGCCAGCAGGGGGGGGAGCACAGATACGCAGTATTTT. This sequence joins TRBV5-4 and TRBJ2-3, with 7 bases aligning to TRBD2. The V gene end was trimmed by 5 bases and the J gene end by 0 bases; junction bases not matched to a gene: 0. Germline CDR1 reads SGHNT; CDR2 reads YYREEE (reference sequence). The CDR3 sequence is 13 residues long.

This chain uses TRBV5-1 with TRBJ2-7, with 10 bases matching TRBD1. The CDR3 contains 15 residues. In germline, CDR1 is SGHRS, CDR2 YFSETQ. V shed 4 bases and J 3 bases; nucleotides not matched to a gene: 7. The CDR3 region is CASSPGTGVFYEQYF. CDR3 DNA sequence: TGCGCCAGCAGCCCCGGGACAGGGGTTTTCTACGAGCAGTACTTC.

The V call is TRBV9, the J call TRBJ2-5; 12 bases are shared with TRBD2. Trimming took 4 bases from V and 4 from J; bases not matched to a gene: 8. Germline V gene data show CDR1 as SGDLS and CDR2 as YYNGEE. The CDR3 extends over 16 amino acids. DNA of the CDR3: TGTGCCAGCAGCTCCACTAGCGGGGGGCTGGGAGAGACCCAGTACTTC. As protein: CASSSTSGGLGETQYF.

Turning to this clone: This specimen includes other DNA sequences encoding the same CDR3. V and J are TRBV7-9 and TRBJ1-1, with 8 bases fitting TRBD1. The trim removed 5 bases at V and 3 bases at J, leaving 2 bases unmatched. The germline V gene has CDR1 SEHNR and CDR2 FQNEAQ (reference sequence). The CDR3 runs to 13 residues. The CDR3 region has the DNA TGTGCCAGCAGCCCGACAGGGGACACTGAAGCTTTCTTT. Its translation: CASSPTGDTEAFF.

The V and J genes are TRBV7-2 and TRBJ2-5; 8 bases fit TRBD1. The DNA end is a closer match to TRBJ2-7, so the J assignment may be wrong. The CDR3 has 15 residues. CDR1 and CDR2 (germline): SGHTA, FQGNSA. The CDR3: CASSLAVAGGSEQYF. CDR3 in DNA: TGTGCCAGCAGCTTAGCCGTCGCAGGGGGCTCCGAGCAGTACTTC.

The J gene is TRBJ2-7, the V gene TRBV7-8; 10 bases line up with TRBD1. The CDR3 loop spans 14 amino acids. Per germline, CDR1 SGHVS and CDR2 FQNEAQ. Trimming at V came to 4 bases and at J to 5 bases, leaving 5 bases not matched to a gene. CDR3 nucleotides: TGTGCCAGCAGCTCCTCGGGACAGGGGAACGAGCAGTACTTC. It encodes CASSSSGQGNEQYF.

This clone was observed a few times. The rearrangement joins TRBV28 to TRBJ2-2; 8 bases match TRBD1. V was pared by 3 bases and J by 5 bases, with 5 bases of the junction left unmatched. CDR1 is MDHEN and CDR2 is SYDVKM in the germline V gene. This CDR3 has 15 residues. The CDR3 DNA reads as TGTGCCAGCAGTTTCCCTCGGACAGGGACCGGGGAGCTGTTTTTT. Protein product: CASSFPRTGTGELFF.

The rearrangement joins TRBV10-3 to TRBJ2-1; TRBD2 agrees at 8 bases. This CDR3 region has 19 residues. Germline lookup yields CDR1 ENHRY and CDR2 SYGVKD. V gave up 4 bases and J gave up 6 bases; unmatched junction bases: 20. The CDR3 loop is CAISGDPSLNWRGVNEQFF. The CDR3 nucleotides are TGTGCCATCAGTGGAGATCCTAGTCTGAATTGGCGGGGGGTCAATGAGCAGTTCTTC.

V gene TRBV7-2 combines with J gene TRBJ2-5, with TRBD2 matching over 12 bases. The DNA end is more similar to TRBJ2-7, so the J call may be wrong. This CDR3 has 19 residues. Germline V gene sequence: CDR1 SGHTA, CDR2 FQGNSA. The CDR3 is CASSLALWASGGETYEQYF. CDR3 nucleotides: TGTGCCAGCAGCTTAGCGCTCTGGGCTAGCGGGGGGGAAACCTACGAGCAGTACTTC.

This clone was detected only a few times. V usage is TRBV7-9 and J usage is TRBJ2-7, with a possible D match to TRBD1 (6 bases). The ends were cut back, 3 bases at V and 1 base at J, with 16 bases in the middle. CDR3 length: 16 amino acids. Germline V CDR1 and CDR2: SEHNR, FQNEAQ (reference sequence). CDR3: CASSLTGDNPSYEQYF. In nucleotides, the CDR3 is TGTGCCAGCAGCTTGACAGGAGATAACCCATCCTACGAGCAGTACTTC. The entire variable domain, with the rest obtained from reference TRBV7-9 and TRBJ2-7, is as follows: DTGVSQNPRHKITKRGQNVTFRCDPISEHNRLYWYRQTLGQGPEFLTYFQNEAQLEKSRLLSDRFSAERPKGSFSTLEIQRTEQGDSAMYLCASSLTGDNPSYEQYFGPGTRLTVT.

The rearrangement links TRBV5-1 to TRBJ1-5, with TRBD1 as a possible D gene (6 bases). Trimming took 1 base from V and 1 from J, leaving 12 bases between them. The CDR3 is made up of 16 amino acids. Per the germline V gene, CDR1 is SGHRS and CDR2 is YFSETQ. CDR3 loop: CASSLNGDTSNQPQHF. CDR3 bases: TGCGCCAGCAGCTTGAACGGGGACACCAGCAATCAGCCCCAGCATTTT.

The CDR3 coding sequence is TGTGCCAGCTCACCCCTGACAGGGGTTCGGTACACCTTC. This gives the protein CASSPLTGVRYTF. This rearrangement joins TRBV18 to TRBJ1-2; 8 positions match TRBD1. V lost 3 bases, J lost 11 bases, and 8 bases stayed unmatched. CDR1 and CDR2 from the germline V gene are KGHSH and LQKENI. CDR3 size: 13 residues.